One and the same sample provided the 31 T cell receptor beta chains below, sequenced in a study of blood T cell repertoires in COVID-19. Clones were sequenced by immunoSEQ multiplex PCR, and TCRdb holds only the in-frame ones, with some missing. The sample lists about 320,000 clones, around 88% seen once, with under 2% in the top ten. Sequencing was done on a sample of peripheral blood. The receptor source for this set is a woman in her forties or fifties with acute or convalescent COVID-19.

This chain joins TRBV5-1 and TRBJ2-1, with TRBD2 matching over 13 bases. With V trimmed by 0 bases and J by 9 bases, 3 bases remained unmatched. This CDR3 has 15 amino acids. Per germline, CDR1 SGHRS and CDR2 YFSETQ. CDR3 loop: CASSLAGTSGVEQFF. CDR3 DNA: TGCGCCAGCAGCTTGGCGGGGACTAGCGGGGTTGAGCAGTTCTTC.

This clone was found once. The V and J genes are TRBV6-2 or TRBV6-3 and TRBJ1-1; D ambiguous. Germline CDR1 and CDR2: MNHEY and SVGEGT. Trimming removed 6 bases from V and 1 base from J, with 12 bases in between. This CDR3 comprises 14 residues. CDR3: CASSTASGNTEAFF. The CDR3 coding sequence is TGTGCCAGCAGCACAGCCTCAGGGAACACTGAAGCTTTCTTT.

The rearrangement uses TRBV5-4 and TRBJ2-1, with TRBD2 matching 8 bases. The CDR3 covers 16 residues. Germline values: CDR1 SGHNT, CDR2 YYREEE (reference sequence). The V and J ends lost 4 bases and 9 bases, in that order; junction bases with no gene match: 15. This CDR3 reads CASSGRLAIPGGEQFF. CDR3 coding DNA: TGTGCCAGCAGCGGGAGACTAGCGATCCCGGGGGGTGAGCAGTTCTTC. Based on the CDR3 plus reference TRBV5-4 and TRBJ2-1, the full variable domain is ETGVTQSPTHLIKTRGQQVTLRCSSQSGHNTVSWYQQALGQGPQFIFQYYREEENGRGNFPPRFSGLQFPNYSSELNVNALELDDSALYLCASSGRLAIPGGEQFFGPGTRLTVL.

The chain recombines TRBV11-2 with TRBJ1-4; a possible D gene is TRBD1 (5 bases). Germline CDR1 SGHAT, CDR2 FQNNGV. V lost 6 bases and J lost 4, with 9 bases in between. This CDR3 spans 13 amino acids. The CDR3 DNA sequence: TGTGCCAGCAGTACAGGTCTTAATGAAAAACTGTTTTTT. Translation: CASSTGLNEKLFF. Full variable domain (remainder filled in from reference TRBV11-2 and TRBJ1-4): EAGVAQSPRYKIIEKRQSVAFWCNPISGHATLYWYQQILGQGPKLLIQFQNNGVVDDSQLPKDRFSAERLKGVDSTLKIQPAKLEDSAVYLCASSTGLNEKLFFGSGTQLSVL.

The chain employs TRBV7-9 and TRBJ1-5, with 10 bases lining up with TRBD1. Germline V gives CDR1 SEHNR, CDR2 FQNEAQ (reference sequence). The junction had 7 bases not matched to a gene; V was cut back by 5 bases and J by 3 bases. The CDR3 has 16 residues. This chain's CDR3 is CASSLWGQGNNQPQHF. The CDR3 coding sequence is TGTGCCAGCAGCCTCTGGGGACAGGGGAACAATCAGCCCCAGCATTTT. The variable domain in full, with the rest retrieved from reference TRBV7-9 and TRBJ1-5, is DTGVSQNPRHKITKRGQNVTFRCDPISEHNRLYWYRQTLGQGPEFLTYFQNEAQLEKSRLLSDRFSAERPKGSFSTLEIQRTEQGDSAMYLCASSLWGQGNNQPQHFGDGTRLSIL.

The chain uses TRBV6-1 and TRBJ1-6, with 7 bases aligning to TRBD1. The V gene's germline CDR1 is MNHNS and CDR2 SASEGT. This CDR3 comprises 15 residues. Trimming took 2 bases from V and 6 from J; bases not matched to a gene: 4. In DNA, the CDR3 is TGTGCCAGCAGTGAATGGACAGGCCCTAATTCACCCCTCCACTTT. It encodes CASSEWTGPNSPLHF.

This chain connects TRBV7-9 to TRBJ2-1; D possibly corresponds to TRBD2 (6 bases). The CDR3 runs to 16 residues. Germline lookup yields CDR1 SEHNR and CDR2 FQNEAQ (reference sequence). V was pared by 4 bases and J by 8 bases, with 21 bases between. This chain's CDR3 is CASSSPKGLSYHEQFF. CDR3 bases: TGTGCCAGCAGCTCCCCTAAGGGACTTTCATATCATGAGCAGTTCTTC. The entire variable domain, with the rest obtained from reference TRBV7-9 and TRBJ2-1, is as follows: DTGVSQNPRHKITKRGQNVTFRCDPISEHNRLYWYRQTLGQGPEFLTYFQNEAQLEKSRLLSDRFSAERPKGSFSTLEIQRTEQGDSAMYLCASSSPKGLSYHEQFFGPGTRLTVL.

The chain employs TRBV5-1 and TRBJ1-1; D ambiguous. The CDR3 is 15 residues long. Trimming pared 4 bases from V and 0 bases from J, leaving 13 bases between. Germline-derived CDR1 and CDR2 are SGHRS and YFSETQ. The CDR3 spells CASSTRSLMNTEAFF. The CDR3 DNA reads TGCGCCAGCAGCACACGGAGCCTTATGAACACTGAAGCTTTCTTT.

This sequence joins TRBV6-4 and TRBJ1-4; no clear D. This CDR3 has 17 residues. The V end was cut by 2 bases, the J end by 4 bases, with 17 bases between. Germline loops: CDR1 MRHNA, CDR2 SNTAGT. CDR3: CASSDQPGGSLNEKLFF. The CDR3 region has the DNA TGTGCCAGCAGTGACCAACCCGGCGGCAGCCTTAATGAAAAACTGTTTTTT.

The V gene is TRBV9, the J gene TRBJ1-6, with D perhaps matching TRBD1 (5 bases). With 0 bases removed from V and 1 base from J, the gap between germline ends came to 8 bases. This CDR3 contains 16 residues. In germline, CDR1 is SGDLS, CDR2 YYNGEE. The CDR3 here is CASSVGTSSYNSPLHF. DNA of the CDR3: TGTGCCAGCAGCGTAGGGACAAGTTCCTATAATTCACCCCTCCACTTT.

This chain links TRBV27 with TRBJ1-5; 11 bases align to TRBD1. Per germline, CDR1 MNHEY and CDR2 SMNVEV (reference sequence). J gave up 10 bases and V 8 bases, and 7 bases lay outside the gene matches. CDR3 length: 13 amino acids. CDR3 DNA sequence: TGTGCCAGCCGCGGGACAGGGGGGGTTCCCCAGCATTTT. This codes for CASRGTGGVPQHF.

This chain links TRBV7-3 with TRBJ1-2, with D perhaps matching TRBD1 (5 bases). Germline CDR1 SGHTA, CDR2 FQGTGA. This CDR3 region has 14 residues. V lost 0 bases and J lost 8, with 13 bases in between. CDR3 sequence: CASSLTKDMEGYTF. The CDR3 region has the DNA TGTGCCAGCAGCTTAACGAAGGACATGGAGGGCTACACCTTC.

CDR3 region: CASIDSGSYEQYF. Here the CDR3 DNA reads TGTGCCAGCATAGACAGTGGTTCCTACGAGCAGTACTTC. The V gene is TRBV25-1, the J gene TRBJ2-7; D perhaps matches TRBD1 (5 bases). This CDR3 has 13 residues. The germline V gene has CDR1 MGHDK and CDR2 SYGVNS. Trimming pared 7 bases from V and 1 base from J, leaving 11 bases between.

The J gene is TRBJ1-2, the V gene TRBV3-1 (or the pseudogene TRBV3-2), with 9 bases that match TRBD1. Germline-derived CDR1 and CDR2 are LGHDT and YNNKEL (reference sequence). V lost 4 bases to trimming and J lost 8 bases; unmatched junction nucleotides: 8. This CDR3 comprises 14 residues. The CDR3, as DNA: TGTGCCAGCAGCCTAACAGGGGGCAGGGGAGGCTACACCTTC. Protein sequence: CASSLTGGRGGYTF.

J is TRBJ2-3 and V is TRBV11-2; TRBD2 is a possible D gene (6 bases). CDR3 length equals 15 residues. Germline-derived CDR1 and CDR2 are SGHAT and FQNNGV. V lost 5 bases and J 3 bases, leaving 15 bases between the germline ends. CDR3 in amino acids: CASSTGVTGTDTQYF. The CDR3 DNA reads as TGTGCCAGCAGCACGGGGGTTACTGGGACAGATACGCAGTATTTT.

The chain is built from TRBV18 and TRBJ1-5; 9 nucleotides agree with TRBD1. Germline CDR1 reads KGHSH; CDR2 reads LQKENI. After removal of 6 bases from V and 5 bases from J, the junction contained 8 bases not matched to a gene. There are 15 residues in the CDR3. The CDR3 loop reads CASSPGQGFYQPQHF. The CDR3 coding sequence is TGTGCCAGCTCTCCCGGACAGGGGTTTTATCAGCCCCAGCATTTT.

The table lists this clone with a few counts. The V gene is TRBV11-2, the J gene TRBJ1-1; 8 bases agree with TRBD1. This CDR3 region has 17 residues. V lost 3 bases and J lost 1; bases outside the gene matches: 10. Germline loops: CDR1 SGHAT, CDR2 FQNNGV. This chain's CDR3 is CASSLLPPGQGNTEAFF. CDR3 nucleotide sequence: TGTGCCAGCAGCTTGTTGCCCCCAGGACAGGGGAACACTGAAGCTTTCTTT.

The chain carries TRBV7-2 and TRBJ1-1; TRBD1 matches at 9 bases. The CDR3 contains 15 residues. Germline assignment: CDR1 SGHTA and CDR2 FQGNSA. The trim removed 7 bases at V and 0 bases at J, leaving 6 bases unmatched. This CDR3 is CASKGDREMNTEAFF. In nucleotides, the CDR3 is TGTGCCAGCAAGGGGGACAGGGAGATGAACACTGAAGCTTTCTTT.

The chain joins TRBV18 to TRBJ2-7, with D possibly being TRBD2 (6 bases). Trimming took 5 bases from V and 2 from J, leaving 19 bases between them. Germline V lookup: CDR1 KGHSH, CDR2 LQKENI. The CDR3 sequence is 16 residues long. The CDR3 loop reads CASSTVRLANAYEQYF. The CDR3 nucleotides read TGTGCCAGCTCAACCGTCCGGCTAGCGAATGCCTACGAGCAGTACTTC.

Of note for this clone: One end of the junction varies from germline; a read error may be responsible. V and J are TRBV7-7 and TRBJ2-2; TRBD1 matches at 11 bases. The CDR3 sequence is 17 residues long. Germline V lookup: CDR1 SSHAT, CDR2 FNYEAQ (reference sequence). CDR3 in amino acids: CASSLGAGQGDTGELFF. The CDR3 DNA is TGTGCTAGCAGCTTAGGCGCGGGACAGGGGGACACCGGGGAGCTGTTTTTT.

This clone occurred once. The rearrangement joins TRBV29-1 to TRBJ2-7, with 9 bases fitting TRBD1. This CDR3 comprises 16 residues. The V gene's germline CDR1 is SQVTM and CDR2 ANQGSEA. With 0 bases clipped from V and 2 bases from J, the junction kept 8 bases outside the gene matches. Written as DNA, the CDR3 is TGCAGCGTTGAAGATCTGGGTGGGACAGGGACCTACGAGCAGTACTTC. Its protein product is CSVEDLGGTGTYEQYF.

The sample holds one count of this clone. V usage is TRBV7-3 and J usage is TRBJ2-3; a weak D match, TRBD2 (6 bases). This CDR3 contains 14 residues. Germline assignment: CDR1 SGHTA and CDR2 FQGTGA. V dropped 2 bases and J dropped 10 bases, with 16 bases sitting between them. CDR3 amino acids: CASSLATRGAPQYF. The CDR3, as DNA: TGTGCCAGCAGCTTAGCGACTAGAGGGGCGCCGCAGTATTTT.

This sequence joins TRBV7-9 and TRBJ1-1; D gene ambiguous. CDR1 is SEHNR and CDR2 is FQNEAQ in the germline V gene (reference sequence). The V end was cut by 2 bases, the J end by 2 bases, with 6 bases between. There are 13 residues in the CDR3. CDR3 in DNA: TGTGCCAGCAGCTTACGGTACAACACTGAAGCTTTCTTT. Amino acid sequence: CASSLRYNTEAFF.

This clone was detected once. This chain joins TRBV4-2 and TRBJ2-2; D is ambiguous. The V and J ends lost 0 bases and 0 bases respectively, with 14 bases between them. Germline CDR1 is LGHNA and CDR2 is YNFKEQ. The CDR3 spans 18 residues. CDR3 in DNA: TGTGCCAGCAGCCAAGATCTAGTGTTAACTACGAACACCGGGGAGCTGTTTTTT. This sequence encodes CASSQDLVLTTNTGELFF.

The chain uses TRBV9 and TRBJ2-1; 11 nucleotides match TRBD2. V gave up 2 bases and J gave up 5 bases; unmatched junction bases: 3. The CDR3 runs 15 residues. Germline V lookup: CDR1 SGDLS, CDR2 YYNGEE. The CDR3 nucleotides read TGTGCCAGCAGCGTTGTAGCGGGAGGGAACAATGAGCAGTTCTTC. Protein product: CASSVVAGGNNEQFF.

The chain employs TRBV19 and TRBJ2-7; D is unresolved. CDR3 size: 13 residues. The V end lost 2 bases, the J end lost 4 bases, and 9 bases lay between the germline ends. In germline, CDR1 is LNHDA, CDR2 SQIVND (reference sequence). The CDR3 is CASSIKLSYEQYF. In nucleotides, the CDR3 is TGTGCCAGTAGTATAAAACTGAGTTACGAGCAGTACTTC.

The chain uses TRBV4-2 and TRBJ2-5, with TRBD2 matching 11 bases. The length of the CDR3 is 16 residues. Germline V CDR1 and CDR2: LGHNA, YNFKEQ. V shed 5 bases and J 1 base; nucleotides not matched to a gene: 6. The CDR3 reads CASSKGLAGAQETQYF. The CDR3 DNA follows: TGTGCCAGCAGCAAAGGACTAGCGGGTGCCCAAGAGACCCAGTACTTC.

The genes are TRBV5-1 and TRBJ2-3, with D maybe TRBD1 (5 bases). The V and J ends lost 3 bases and 8 bases respectively, with 10 bases between them. CDR1 SGHRS and CDR2 YFSETQ come from the germline V gene. The CDR3 is 12 amino acids. CDR3 loop: CASSSRVGTQYF. In DNA form, the CDR3 reads TGCGCCAGCAGCTCCAGGGTTGGTACGCAGTATTTT.

The V gene is TRBV7-9, the J gene TRBJ1-2; D is undetermined. Germline-derived CDR1 and CDR2 are SEHNR and FQNEAQ (reference sequence). Trimming removed 3 bases at V and 2 bases at J, with 7 bases between. CDR3 length: 13 residues. CDR3 loop: CASSLAGNYGYTF. The CDR3 nucleotides read TGTGCCAGCAGCTTGGCGGGGAACTATGGCTACACCTTC.

The chain uses TRBV28 and TRBJ2-2; tentative D call: TRBD2 (5 bases). Per germline, CDR1 MDHEN and CDR2 SYDVKM. The CDR3 contains 18 residues. The germline V and J ends were trimmed by 3 bases and 0 bases, with 17 bases remaining between them. The CDR3 region is CASSLTPHLAANTGELFF. CDR3 bases: TGTGCCAGCAGTTTGACCCCCCACCTAGCAGCGAACACCGGGGAGCTGTTTTTT.

The chain links TRBV18 to TRBJ2-3; tentatively, D is TRBD2 (7 bases). Germline V gene data show CDR1 as KGHSH and CDR2 as LQKENI. The V end was cut by 2 bases, the J end by 5 bases, with 14 bases between. The CDR3 has 15 amino acids. The DNA for the CDR3 is TGTGCCAGCTCACCAAGGGGGGGGGCCAAAGATACGCAGTATTTT. Encoded protein: CASSPRGGAKDTQYF.